This T cell receptor beta chain was retrieved from a study of regulatory T cells in long-lasting Graves disease (dated by TCRdb to about 2021). For context, the study as a whole: Antithyroid drugs had been taken for less than 3 months by newly diagnosed Graves' disease patients. Persistent Graves' disease patients were compared with newly diagnosed Graves' disease patients by peripheral blood TCR sequencing and RNA sequencing. A total of roughly 35 samples underwent TCR sequencing: some 13 from persistent and some 20 from newly diagnosed Graves' disease patients. The study was conducted in China and was registered as a clinical trial. The paper's findings and limits, for the study overall: Compared with newly diagnosed patients, persistent Graves' disease patients had lower TCR Shannon entropy and fewer highly expanded clones, which suggests clonal expansion. Sequencing and analysis were restricted to the TCR beta chain. Persistent disease showed preferential use of TRBV28, TRBJ1-2 and TRBJ2-5, whereas newly diagnosed disease favored TRBV20-1 and TRBJ2-1. The small sample size was acknowledged by the authors as a limitation that may reduce accuracy. Peripheral blood alone was examined, since thyroid tissue, which constituted the primary lesion, could not be accessed. More public clonotypes were shared among persistent patients (2,741) than among newly diagnosed patients (approximately 930).

This clonotype was counted many times. The antigen this receptor binds is unknown. Base qualities are not provided; no much larger clone lies one nucleotide away. The junction shows trimming of 2 bases on V and 6 bases on J, and the gene matches do not reach 4 bases of it. Based on the germline V gene, the CDR1 and CDR2 sequences are LGHNA and YSLEER. Counted from cysteine to phenylalanine, this CDR3 has 15 amino acids. The retained sequence is limited to the CDR3, 45 bases, with the frame set at the first base. The method was multiplex PCR. Instrument on record: Illumina HiSeq 4000. CDR3 regions were amplified by Arm-PCR with iRepertoire HTBI primers to construct TCR beta libraries. Before sequencing, the PCR products went through gel purification. In the authors' own workflow: Across samples, 55 to 80 TRBV and roughly 15 TRBJ segments were identified and used for gene usage analysis of CDR3 amino acid clonotypes. Filtered high-quality paired reads were merged into contigs using COPE and FqMerger. BLAST was used to align contigs to the IMGT TRBV, TRBD and TRBJ reference genes, and CDR3 was defined following IMGT. Any clonotype with a frequency above 0.1% was classified as a highly expanded clone. Shannon entropy was used to measure repertoire diversity, and the Gini coefficient was used to measure V-J evenness. Clonotypes shared by more than one individual were considered public. TCRdb ran its own pipeline on the public reads, namely fastp trimming at Q25 and MiXCR clone calling, and kept in-frame beta chains. Duplicate CDR3 protein sequences are folded into a single record with the most common DNA and genes. The V and J calls here are based on TCRdb, not the publication. This sample gives a few hundred thousand distinct CDR3 sequences in total; around 17% of them show up just once. The ten largest make up about 25% of the sample.

The time point label here, explained by the study, means: newly diagnosed GD, antithyroid drugs for less than 3 months. For both TCR sequencing and RNA sequencing, RNA was extracted from PBMCs using TRIzol. The diagnosis of Graves' disease was made according to American Thyroid Association guidelines. Recruitment of patients was carried out at an endocrinology department in Xi'an, China. Each patient gave 7.5 to 10 milliliters of peripheral blood, collected in an EDTA anticoagulant tube. PBMCs were isolated by Ficoll Paque Plus density gradient separation without further T cell sorting. An Agilent 2100 Bioanalyzer and agarose gel were used to assess RNA quality, and a NanoDrop 2000 was used to measure RNA concentration. Separately, the same data were catalogued under a study of T cells in Graves' hyperthyroidism and ophthalmopathy. According to the second study: A patient counted as having stable Graves' hyperthyroidism if no progression to ophthalmopathy occurred over 18 months of follow-up. Hyperthyroidism patients were newly diagnosed, had a disease duration of under 2 months, and were aged 18 to 65 years. Exclusion was applied to patients with uncontrolled infections, other autoimmune diseases, pregnancy or lactation. Diagnoses were established on the basis of clinical symptoms, serum thyroxine and TRAb, thyroid ultrasound, and orbital computed tomography. The TCR CDR3 was subjected to a first round of RT-PCR using the HTBI primer set and the Qiagen OneStep RT-PCR kit. Most expanded thyroid clonotypes (frequency above 0.001) were also found in blood, which suggests that blood repertoires may mirror thyroid immune responses. A model built on a 13 V-J signature distinguished ophthalmopathy from stable hyperthyroidism, reaching about 89% sensitivity and 81.08% specificity in cross-validation and 80%/75% in testing. In validation, the model predicted progression to ophthalmopathy a median of around six months before onset, with about 67% sensitivity and roughly 72% specificity. TCR V-J signatures able to tell the groups apart were searched for in a discovery cohort of some 100 patients, of whom 40 to 45 had Graves' ophthalmopathy and 55 to 60 had stable Graves' hyperthyroidism. Prospective prediction of ophthalmopathy was tested in an independent validation cohort of 18 hyperthyroidism patients and 15 to 17 patients who later progressed to ophthalmopathy. The 100 discovery patients were randomly split 7:3 into training and test sets. In addition, the study compared T-cell repertoires in thyroid tissue and in blood from six Graves' hyperthyroidism patients. Once sampling was done, hyperthyroidism patients were given methimazole at a starting dose of 30 mg daily, whereas ophthalmopathy patients were given high-dose intravenous methylprednisolone. The libraries were constructed in a second round of multiplex PCR and then size-selected and purified. The libraries were sequenced on an Illumina HiSeq2000 using paired-end 100 bp reads. SOAPnuke was used to process the raw data, with reads discarded if the reads contained adapters or uncalled bases, had a mean Phred below 15, or lacked an exact constant-primer or identifier match. High-quality paired reads were merged using COPE v1.2.5, and each unique nucleotide sequence was defined as a clonotype. Clonotypes were aligned to IMGT TRBV, TRBD and TRBJ reference segments using MiTCR v1.1. Only V-J combinations with frequency above 0.0001, covering approximately 99% of repertoires, were analysed. The TCS score was defined as F50 (clonal expansion) divided by E x V (chaos), with BLOSUM62-based TCRdist calculated between CDR3 peptides within each V-J. Welch's t-statistics and random forest reduced fewer than 550 V-J features to fewer than 15, which were used in a naive Bayes classifier (R e1071). No statistical method was used to fix the sample size in advance, and group allocation was not hidden from the investigators. The paper describes TCR Vbeta CDR3 sequencing of 140 or so peripheral blood samples, made up of some 42 ophthalmopathy patients, around 78 hyperthyroidism patients and 17 progressor patients.

Source: peripheral blood mononuclear cells (PBMCs), taken at new diagnosis, from a patient treated with antithyroid drugs. The rearrangement combines TRBV4-3 with TRBJ1-1, and 12 bases in between align with TRBD1. The receptor was isolated from a woman younger than 30 with Graves disease. Donor details come from another sample of the same person, matched by shared clones. For the CDR3, the sequence is CASSQFGTGGSEAFF. The sequenced DNA: TGCGCCAGCAGCCAATTTGGGACAGGGGGCTCTGAAGCTTTCTTT.